The entry that follows covers one T cell receptor beta chain sequence. This record comes from a study of monozygotic twins with inflammatory bowel disease. Germline values: CDR1 SEHNR, CDR2 FQNEAQ (reference sequence). This CDR3 spans 14 amino acids. TCRdb re-called the 5' RACE reads and shows each CDR3 protein once, DNA omitted. Its table records nearly 450,000 distinct CDR3 sequences. Sequencing was carried out using blood. The rearrangement uses TRBV7-9 and TRBJ2-7; the D call from TCRdb, TRBD2, cannot be confirmed without DNA. This TCR derives from a human donor with ulcerative colitis or Crohn's disease, or a healthy co-twin of an affected twin (not recorded which). CDR3 in amino acids: CASTSEAIHYEQYF. Variable domain in full (rest from reference TRBV7-9 and TRBJ2-7): DTGVSQNPRHKITKRGQNVTFRCDPISEHNRLYWYRQTLGQGPEFLTYFQNEAQLEKSRLLSDRFSAERPKGSFSTLEIQRTEQGDSAMYLCASTSEAIHYEQYFGPGTRLTVT.